This TCR beta chain appears in the sequencing data of a study of response to subunit inactivated influenza vaccine (dated by TCRdb to the late 2010s). About the study as a whole: The study used deep quantitative T cell receptor repertoire profiling to track responses to a trivalent subunit inactivated influenza vaccine. Here is what the overall study found, with its caveats: It was suggested by the authors that each seasonal influenza vaccination may recruit only a limited number of new T cells.

Libraries were prepared through RT-PCR. Sequencing used an Illumina HiSeq 2500. TCRdb reanalyzed the raw reads on its own, using fastp at Q25 for trimming and MiXCR for clone calling, and kept in-frame beta chains. Rows merge per CDR3 protein into single entries with the most common DNA and genes. This sample holds more than 200,000 distinct CDR3 sequences; 12% were observed only once. The ten largest clones capture about 8% of the sample. The table lists this clonotype with a few counts. Its antigen remains undetermined. No base qualities exist here, and no much larger clone lies one base off it. The germline V gene yields SGHRS for CDR1 and YFSETQ for CDR2. Unmatched junction bases come to 3, with V trimmed by 1 base and J by 5 bases. The CDR3 runs 13 amino acids, cysteine and phenylalanine included. The only DNA kept is the CDR3, 39 bases in frame from the first base.

Sequenced here: non-naive T cells sorted from PBMCs, sampled 14 to 15 days before vaccination. This specimen's cell subset or site label, per the study, means: memory T cell fraction. This sequence uses TRBV5-1 and TRBJ2-7, with TRBD2 matching 7 junction bases. The sequence came from a man over 45 who received an inactivated influenza vaccine. Donor details come from another sample of the same person, matched by shared clones. The sequence in DNA is TGCGCCAGCAGCTTGACTAGCGTCAACGAGCAGTACTTC. This translates into CASSLTSVNEQYF.